This entry lists 10 T cell receptor beta chains sequenced from one sample in a study of identical twins (dated by TCRdb to the mid-2010s). The library was made by 5' RACE. Sequenced using an Illumina HiSeq 2000. Using fastp trimming at Q25 and MiXCR clonotype assembly, TCRdb reanalyzed the public sequencing data and kept in-frame beta chains. Entries that share a CDR3 protein sequence are merged under the most common genes and DNA. Present in this sample are roughly 250,000 distinct CDR3 sequences, 7.5% of which were seen just once. Jointly, the top ten make up roughly 5% of the sample. These sequences were also reported in another study, on yellow fever vaccine responses in identical twins.

The sample taken for sequencing was CD8+ T cells sorted from blood. The receptor set was obtained from a woman between 18 and 29 years old in good health.

This chain connects TRBV27 to TRBJ2-1, with 7 nucleotides matching TRBD2. CDR3 length: 14 residues. The ends lost 5 bases at V and 4 bases at J; junction bases unmatched: 5. The germline gives CDR1 MNHEY, CDR2 SMNVEV (reference sequence). CDR3 bases: TGTGCCAGCAGTCCTGGCGGGGGATACAATGAGCAGTTCTTC. This encodes CASSPGGGYNEQFF.

V gene TRBV15 combines with J gene TRBJ2-7; perhaps TRBD2 as D (5 bases). Trimming cost V 1 base and J 6 bases, with 7 bases left between them. Germline V lookup: CDR1 LNHNV, CDR2 YYDKDF (reference sequence). The CDR3 totals 12 residues. CDR3 protein: CATSRAGIEQYF. CDR3 nucleotides: TGTGCCACCAGCAGAGCCGGGATCGAGCAGTACTTC.

The rearrangement uses TRBV10-3 and TRBJ1-1; no reliable D call. This CDR3 has 14 amino acids. Germline loops: CDR1 ENHRY, CDR2 SYGVKD. V gave up 10 bases and J gave up 5 bases, with 20 bases separating them. The CDR3, as DNA: TGTGCCACCCAGATCCAGACAACGCGGACTGAAGCTTTCTTT. Its protein is CATQIQTTRTEAFF.

This clonotype was seen ten or more times. As DNA, the CDR3 is TGCAGCGTTGAGGGGGTCGGGAATCGCTACACTGAAGCTTTCTTT. Translating it yields CSVEGVGNRYTEAFF. V usage is TRBV29-1 and J usage is TRBJ1-1, with D perhaps matching TRBD1 (5 bases). The CDR3 spans 15 residues. Trimming took off 3 bases at V and 3 bases at J, with 17 bases between the two ends. CDR1 SQVTM and CDR2 ANQGSEA come from the germline V gene.

V usage is TRBV29-1 and J usage is TRBJ2-7, with D possibly being TRBD1 or TRBD2 (6 bases each). The CDR3 has 13 residues. V was pared by 1 base and J by 5 bases, with 12 bases between. CDR1 and CDR2 (germline): SQVTM, ANQGSEA. The CDR3 reads CSVEAGRDNEQYF. Here the CDR3 DNA reads TGCAGCGTTGAAGCGGGGCGGGACAACGAGCAGTACTTC.

This clonotype was counted many times. The chain couples TRBV12-3 or TRBV12-4 to TRBJ2-3, with no clear D. The CDR3 runs 15 residues. V dropped 3 bases and J dropped 2 bases, with 12 bases sitting between them. The DNA for the CDR3 is TGTGCCAGCAGTTTCTATAACCCATACACAGATACGCAGTATTTT. It yields the protein CASSFYNPYTDTQYF.

This clonotype was seen more than once but under ten times. The V and J genes are TRBV15 and TRBJ2-7, with 10 bases matching TRBD2. V was clipped by 0 bases and J by 5 bases; unmatched bases: 7. CDR1 is LNHNV and CDR2 is YYDKDF in the germline V gene (reference sequence). The CDR3 contains 16 residues. The CDR3 DNA sequence: TGTGCCACCAGCAGAGAAGGGCTAGCGGGAGCGAACGAGCAGTACTTC. This codes for CATSREGLAGANEQYF.

The V call is TRBV7-9, the J call TRBJ1-1; TRBD1 is a possible D gene (5 bases). This CDR3 spans 14 amino acids. V was cut by 5 bases and J by 1 base, with 11 bases left in between. Germline assignment: CDR1 SEHNR and CDR2 FQNEAQ (reference sequence). DNA of the CDR3: TGTGCCAGCAGCGACAACACAGGGAACACTGAAGCTTTCTTT. Its protein is CASSDNTGNTEAFF.

Remarks on this clonotype: This may arise from a read error, as a much more abundant clone is one base away. The CDR3 bases are TGTGCCAGCAGCCTAGAGACTGGGGCAAGGAACAATGAGCAGTTCTTC. Translating gives CASSLETGARNNEQFF. The gene calls are TRBV7-9 and TRBJ2-1; a possible D gene is TRBD1 (5 bases). Trimming removed 5 bases at V and 5 bases at J, with 19 bases between. Germline values: CDR1 SEHNR, CDR2 FQNEAQ (reference sequence). CDR3 length equals 16 residues.

This clonotype was seen a handful of times. The CDR3 reads CASSLATGTGAVKDIQYF. As DNA, the CDR3 is TGTGCCAGCAGCTTAGCGACCGGGACAGGGGCCGTGAAAGACATTCAGTACTTC. The V and J genes are TRBV7-6 and TRBJ2-4, with 10 bases lining up with TRBD1. The CDR3 contains 18 residues. Losses at the gene ends were 0 bases for V and 8 bases for J; bases not matched to a gene: 13. In germline, CDR1 is SGHVS, CDR2 FNYEAQ.